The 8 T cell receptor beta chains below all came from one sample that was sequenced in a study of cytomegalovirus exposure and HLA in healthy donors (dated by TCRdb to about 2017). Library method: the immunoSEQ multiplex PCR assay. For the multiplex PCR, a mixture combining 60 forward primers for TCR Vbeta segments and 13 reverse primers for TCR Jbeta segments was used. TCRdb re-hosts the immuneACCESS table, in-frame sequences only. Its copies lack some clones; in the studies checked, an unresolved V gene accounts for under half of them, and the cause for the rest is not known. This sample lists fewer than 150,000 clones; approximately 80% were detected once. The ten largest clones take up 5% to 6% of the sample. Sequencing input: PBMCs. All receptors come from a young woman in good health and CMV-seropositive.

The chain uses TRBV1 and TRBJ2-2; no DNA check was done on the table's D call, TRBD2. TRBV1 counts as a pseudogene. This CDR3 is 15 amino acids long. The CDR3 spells CTSSDRLVLDGELFF. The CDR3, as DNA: TGCACCAGCAGCGACCGACTAGTCCTCGACGGGGAGCTGTTTTTT.

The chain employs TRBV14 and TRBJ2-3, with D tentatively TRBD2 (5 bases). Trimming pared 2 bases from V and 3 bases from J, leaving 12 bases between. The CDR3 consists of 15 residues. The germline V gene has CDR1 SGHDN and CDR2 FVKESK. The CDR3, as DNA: TGTGCCAGCAGCCAACTAGCCGGGGTGACAGATACGCAGTATTTT. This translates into CASSQLAGVTDTQYF.

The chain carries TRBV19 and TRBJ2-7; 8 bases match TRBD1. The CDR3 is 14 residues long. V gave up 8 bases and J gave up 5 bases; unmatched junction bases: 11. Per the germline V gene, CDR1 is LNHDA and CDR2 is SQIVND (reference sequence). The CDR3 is CASGLGQAWDEQYF. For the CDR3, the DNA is TGTGCCAGTGGGCTGGGACAGGCTTGGGACGAGCAGTACTTC.

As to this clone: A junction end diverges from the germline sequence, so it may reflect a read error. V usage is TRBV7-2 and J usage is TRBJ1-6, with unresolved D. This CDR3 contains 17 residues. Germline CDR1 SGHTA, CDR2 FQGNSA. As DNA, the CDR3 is TGTGCCAACAGCTTAGATTTGTCCCTTATTAATAATTCACCCCTCCACTTT. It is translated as CANSLDLSLINNSPLHF.

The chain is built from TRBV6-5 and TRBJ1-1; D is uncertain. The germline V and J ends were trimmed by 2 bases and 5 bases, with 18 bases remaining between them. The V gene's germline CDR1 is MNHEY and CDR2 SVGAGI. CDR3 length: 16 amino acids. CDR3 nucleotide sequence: TGTGCCAGCAGTTACCCCACCGGGGAGGGTTGGACTGAAGCTTTCTTT. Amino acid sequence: CASSYPTGEGWTEAFF.

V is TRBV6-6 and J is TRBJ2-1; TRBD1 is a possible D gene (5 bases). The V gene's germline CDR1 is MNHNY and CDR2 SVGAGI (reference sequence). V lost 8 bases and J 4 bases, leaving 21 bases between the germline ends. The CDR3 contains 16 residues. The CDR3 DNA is TGTGCCAGCGTTAATAAAGGGGTCAGTAATTACAATGAGCAGTTCTTC. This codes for CASVNKGVSNYNEQFF.

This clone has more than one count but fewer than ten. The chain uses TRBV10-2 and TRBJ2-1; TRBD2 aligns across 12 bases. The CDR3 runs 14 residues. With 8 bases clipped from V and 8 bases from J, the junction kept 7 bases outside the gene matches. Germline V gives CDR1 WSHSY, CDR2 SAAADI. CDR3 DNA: TGCGCCAGCCGTGCTAGCGGGGGGGCCGATGAGCAGTTCTTC. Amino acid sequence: CASRASGGADEQFF.

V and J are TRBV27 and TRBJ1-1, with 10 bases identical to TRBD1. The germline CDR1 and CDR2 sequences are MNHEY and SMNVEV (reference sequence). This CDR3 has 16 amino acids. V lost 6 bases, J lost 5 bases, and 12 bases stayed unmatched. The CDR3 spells CASRRDRGGRGTEAFF. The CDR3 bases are TGTGCCAGCAGAAGGGACAGGGGAGGAAGGGGGACTGAAGCTTTCTTT.